These 26 T cell receptor beta chains share one sample of origin, sequenced in a study of T cells after yellow fever vaccination. TCRdb re-derived calls from the 5' RACE reads in MiXCR, one entry per CDR3 protein. The sample carries some 560,000 distinct CDR3 sequences, 17% recorded once. Sequencing was performed on PBMCs, taken 5 days after the first yellow fever vaccination. Source of these receptors: a man aged 18 to 29 who received the YFV17D yellow fever vaccine.

The chain combines TRBV25-1 with TRBJ1-4, with 9 bases that match TRBD1. This CDR3 has 15 residues. With V trimmed by 6 bases and J by 8 bases, 10 bases remained unmatched. CDR1 and CDR2 (germline): MGHDK, SYGVNS. CDR3 amino acids: CASRPNRGPGEKLFF. The CDR3, as DNA: TGTGCCAGCAGGCCTAACAGGGGGCCAGGAGAAAAACTGTTTTTT.

This clonotype occurred a few times. For the CDR3, the DNA is TGTGCCAGCAGCCCCAAGGGAAGATCCTACAATGAGCAGTTCTTC. Its translation is CASSPKGRSYNEQFF. The rearrangement joins TRBV6-1 to TRBJ2-1; D is undetermined. This CDR3 is built from 15 residues. Per germline, CDR1 MNHNS and CDR2 SASEGT. V was clipped by 6 bases and J by 1 base, with 13 bases between them.

This sequence joins TRBV12-3 or TRBV12-4 and TRBJ2-1; TRBD2 might be the D (6 bases). CDR3 length equals 14 residues. Trimming removed 6 bases from V and 5 bases from J, with 14 bases in between. For the CDR3, the DNA is TGTGCCAGCAGCCCTAGGAGGGGACACAATGAGCAGTTCTTC. This sequence encodes CASSPRRGHNEQFF.

This clonotype was counted only a few times. CDR3 in amino acids: CASSFGSTQPQHF. The CDR3 coding sequence is TGTGCCAGCAGTTTTGGGAGCACCCAGCCCCAGCATTTT. The chain uses TRBV12-3 or TRBV12-4 and TRBJ1-5; D not resolved. The ends were cut back, 3 bases at V and 7 bases at J, with 10 bases in the middle. The CDR3 runs to 13 residues.

Only a few counts were recorded for this clonotype. The chain carries TRBV4-2 and TRBJ2-2; D unresolved. The germline V gene encodes CDR1 LGHNA and CDR2 YNFKEQ. The CDR3 loop spans 14 amino acids. Trimming pared 0 bases from V and 6 bases from J, leaving 8 bases between. CDR3 loop: CASSQDRIAGELFF. CDR3 nucleotides: TGTGCCAGCAGCCAAGACAGGATTGCCGGGGAGCTGTTTTTT.

J is TRBJ1-1 and V is TRBV28; 7 nucleotides agree with TRBD1. Germline V gene data show CDR1 as MDHEN and CDR2 as SYDVKM. The CDR3 consists of 15 residues. V shed 3 bases and J 2 bases; nucleotides not matched to a gene: 6. CDR3 sequence reads: CASSFAGGPNTEAFF. DNA of the CDR3: TGTGCCAGCAGTTTTGCAGGGGGGCCAAACACTGAAGCTTTCTTT.

As regards this clonotype: Germline and junction disagree at one end, which may indicate a read error. The rearrangement uses TRBV5-5 and TRBJ2-3, with a weak D call TRBD1 (6 bases). Germline CDR1 SGHKS, CDR2 YYEKEE (reference sequence). The CDR3 runs 15 residues. The DNA for the CDR3 is TGTGACAGCAGCGGATGGGACACCTTCACAGATACGCAGTATTTT. It specifies CDSSGWDTFTDTQYF.

This clonotype appeared a few times. The chain links TRBV2 to TRBJ2-7; TRBD2 aligns across 9 bases. This CDR3 spans 15 amino acids. The germline V gene has CDR1 SNHLY and CDR2 FYNNEI. Losses at the gene ends were 4 bases for V and 0 bases for J; bases not matched to a gene: 4. The CDR3 loop is CASSALAGTSYEQYF. In nucleotides, the CDR3 is TGTGCCAGCAGTGCCCTAGCGGGGACCTCCTACGAGCAGTACTTC. Filled out from reference TRBV2 and TRBJ2-7, the complete variable domain reads EPEVTQTPSHQVTQMGQEVILRCVPISNHLYFYWYRQILGQKVEFLVSFYNNEISEKSEIFDDQFSVERPDGSNFTLKIRSTKLEDSAMYFCASSALAGTSYEQYFGPGTRLTVT.

This clonotype was recorded at least ten times. This chain joins TRBV5-1 and TRBJ1-6; D unresolved. The germline V gene has CDR1 SGHRS and CDR2 YFSETQ. The CDR3 is 18 residues long. Deletions cut 1 base from V and 6 bases from J, with 20 bases between. The CDR3 coding sequence is TGCGCCAGCAGCTTGTACCCCGGTAATACAGATGGTAATTCACCCCTCCACTTT. Amino acids: CASSLYPGNTDGNSPLHF.

This rearrangement joins TRBV12-3 or TRBV12-4 to TRBJ1-1, with D uncertain. The ends were cut back, 0 bases at V and 1 base at J, with 9 bases in the middle. This CDR3 is built from 15 residues. CDR3 in amino acids: CASSLAWTRNTEAFF. The CDR3, as DNA: TGTGCCAGCAGTTTAGCCTGGACGAGGAACACTGAAGCTTTCTTT.

This sequence joins TRBV20-1 and TRBJ2-3; D possibly uses TRBD1 or TRBD2 (6 bases each). CDR3 size: 19 residues. Germline loops: CDR1 DFQATT, CDR2 SNEGSKA (reference sequence). Trimming cost V 0 bases and J 0 bases, with 22 bases left between them. CDR3 in amino acids: CSARDQGRDTQTSTDTQYF. The CDR3 DNA is TGCAGTGCTAGAGATCAGGGGCGGGATACACAAACTAGCACAGATACGCAGTATTTT.

This clonotype appeared a few times. The chain carries TRBV7-2 and TRBJ2-3; 9 nucleotides line up with TRBD2. The J segment lost 2 bases and the V segment lost 0 bases, leaving 9 bases of the junction unmatched. The CDR3 length is 18 residues. Germline V gives CDR1 SGHTA, CDR2 FQGNSA. The chain's CDR3 is CASSLALVAGAITDTQYF. The CDR3 nucleotides are TGTGCCAGCAGCTTAGCGCTGGTAGCGGGGGCCATCACAGATACGCAGTATTTT.

The gene calls are TRBV5-6 and TRBJ1-3; D might be TRBD1 (6 bases). Trimming pared 5 bases from V and 0 bases from J, leaving 12 bases between. The CDR3 length is 15 residues. The germline CDR1 and CDR2 sequences are SGHDT and YYEEEE. The CDR3 nucleotides read TGTGCCAGCAGAGATACAGGGAACTCTGGAAACACCATATATTTT. Protein sequence: CASRDTGNSGNTIYF.

This clonotype occurred a few times. V is TRBV7-2 and J is TRBJ2-6, with D possibly being TRBD1 (6 bases). The CDR3 consists of 17 residues. V dropped 5 bases and J dropped 3 bases, with 17 bases sitting between them. From germline, CDR1 is SGHTA and CDR2 FQGNSA. The DNA of the CDR3 is TGTGCCAGCAGCCCCCGAGGGGGTCCCAGTGGGGCCAACGTCCTGACTTTC. Protein sequence: CASSPRGGPSGANVLTF.

The sample holds a few counts of this clonotype. V usage is TRBV27 and J usage is TRBJ2-7; 8 nucleotides match TRBD2. The CDR3 loop spans 14 amino acids. V lost 2 bases and J lost 0; bases outside the gene matches: 0. CDR1 is MNHEY and CDR2 is SMNVEV in the germline V gene (reference sequence). CDR3 residues: CASSLRGGSYEQYV. CDR3 coding DNA: TGTGCCAGCAGTTTACGGGGGGGCTCCTACGAGCAGTACGTC.

The chain joins TRBV6-2 or TRBV6-3 to TRBJ2-1; D gene ambiguous. Trimming pared 7 bases from V and 2 bases from J, leaving 6 bases between. The CDR3 loop spans 12 amino acids. Germline CDR1 and CDR2: MNHEY and SVGEGT. The DNA for the CDR3 is TGTGCCAGCACCGAGGCCTACAATGAGCAGTTCTTC. Amino acid sequence: CASTEAYNEQFF.

The chain has TRBV6-1 and TRBJ2-1; 9 bases fit TRBD2. Germline-derived CDR1 and CDR2 are MNHNS and SASEGT. The CDR3 covers 15 residues. V dropped 6 bases and J dropped 3; count of bases not matched to a gene: 6. DNA of the CDR3: TGTGCCAGCAGGGGTAGCGGGGGCCTCTACAATGAGCAGTTCTTC. Protein sequence: CASRGSGGLYNEQFF.

This clonotype was detected a few times. DNA for the CDR3: TGTGCCAGCAGACAGGACCACACAGATACGCAGTATTTT. This codes for CASRQDHTDTQYF. V is TRBV6-2 or TRBV6-3 and J is TRBJ2-3; a possible D gene is TRBD1 (5 bases). V was trimmed by 6 bases and J by 2 bases, leaving 9 bases between them. In germline, CDR1 is MNHEY, CDR2 SVGEGT. CDR3 length: 13 residues.

The chain uses TRBV21-1 and TRBJ2-7; TRBD1, the D gene given by the table, was not confirmed from the DNA. TRBV21-1 is a pseudogene locus. The CDR3 length is 15 residues. The CDR3 sequence: CASSHRGILAYEQYV. The CDR3, as DNA: TGTGCCAGCAGCCACAGGGGAATTTTGGCCTACGAGCAGTACGTC.

This clonotype has only a few counts. The rearrangement uses TRBV2 and TRBJ2-3; no clear D. CDR1 is SNHLY and CDR2 is FYNNEI in the germline V gene. V was trimmed by 4 bases and J by 6 bases, leaving 11 bases between them. The length of the CDR3 is 13 residues. The chain's CDR3 is CASSVNILDTQYF. The DNA for the CDR3 is TGTGCCAGCAGTGTTAACATTTTGGATACGCAGTATTTT.

The gene calls are TRBV19 and TRBJ1-1; D gene unclear. V was clipped by 8 bases and J by 1 base, with 11 bases between them. CDR1 and CDR2 from the germline V gene are LNHDA and SQIVND (reference sequence). The CDR3 runs 13 residues. The CDR3 loop is CASGYLRNTEAFF. CDR3 DNA: TGTGCCAGTGGATACCTAAGGAACACTGAAGCTTTCTTT.

The V and J genes are TRBV6-1 and TRBJ2-3; D unclear. Germline-derived CDR1 and CDR2 are MNHNS and SASEGT. V gave up 2 bases and J gave up 6 bases, with 9 bases separating them. The CDR3 totals 13 residues. The CDR3 bases are TGTGCCAGCAGTGAAAGTGTGAAGGATACGCAGTATTTT. It is translated as CASSESVKDTQYF.

The chain employs TRBV6-1 and TRBJ2-3, with 13 nucleotides matching TRBD2. Germline V CDR1 and CDR2: MNHNS, SASEGT. The V and J ends lost 5 bases and 2 bases, in that order; junction bases with no gene match: 13. The CDR3 extends over 19 amino acids. The DNA of the CDR3 is TGTGCCAGCAGTCCACCGGGACTAGCGGGGTACCTATCCACAGATACGCAGTATTTT. Protein sequence: CASSPPGLAGYLSTDTQYF.

This chain links TRBV29-1 with TRBJ1-2, with 7 bases fitting TRBD1. V lost 7 bases, J lost 3 bases, and 8 bases stayed unmatched. This CDR3 is built from 13 residues. The germline V gene has CDR1 SQVTM and CDR2 ANQGSEA. The CDR3 sequence is CSGADRADYGYTF. CDR3 sequence (DNA): TGCAGCGGTGCCGACAGGGCTGACTATGGCTACACCTTC.

This clonotype has just a few counts. The chain employs TRBV11-2 and TRBJ1-2, with unresolved D. The CDR3 contains 15 residues. Germline V lookup: CDR1 SGHAT, CDR2 FQNNGV. With 1 base removed from V and 5 bases from J, the gap between germline ends came to 14 bases. The CDR3 DNA is TGTGCCAGCAGCTTAGGTCTTCATTCGGGGTATGGCTACACCTTC. Translation: CASSLGLHSGYGYTF.

V gene TRBV7-2 combines with J gene TRBJ2-7; D possibly corresponds to TRBD2 (5 bases). V lost 0 bases to trimming and J lost 9 bases, with 15 bases between them. Germline V lookup: CDR1 SGHTA, CDR2 FQGNSA. CDR3 length: 14 amino acids. CDR3 sequence (DNA): TGTGCCAGCAGCTTAGCGCCTGAGGGAGAAGGGCAGTACGTC. It codes for CASSLAPEGEGQYV.